This TCR beta chain was retrieved from a study of blood T cells in healthy people across ages. With a J-beta primer mix and a sample-barcoded 5' primer, a second PCR ran 7 to 11 cycles. Each CDR3 protein is one row after TCRdb ran MiXCR on the 5' RACE reads. This table holds hundreds of thousands of distinct CDR3 sequences, about 30% found once. The V end was cut by 4 bases, the J end by 18 bases, with 20 bases between. This CDR3 is 13 amino acids long. Germline V lookup: CDR1 SGDLS, CDR2 YYNGEE. Sample: blood. The chain carries TRBV9 and TRBJ1-6, with D uncertain. The clonotype originates from a woman of 80 years or more in good health. The CDR3 loop is CASSTAPFRLPHF. CDR3 DNA sequence: TGTGCCAGCAGCACGGCCCCTTTTCGGCTCCCCCACTTT.